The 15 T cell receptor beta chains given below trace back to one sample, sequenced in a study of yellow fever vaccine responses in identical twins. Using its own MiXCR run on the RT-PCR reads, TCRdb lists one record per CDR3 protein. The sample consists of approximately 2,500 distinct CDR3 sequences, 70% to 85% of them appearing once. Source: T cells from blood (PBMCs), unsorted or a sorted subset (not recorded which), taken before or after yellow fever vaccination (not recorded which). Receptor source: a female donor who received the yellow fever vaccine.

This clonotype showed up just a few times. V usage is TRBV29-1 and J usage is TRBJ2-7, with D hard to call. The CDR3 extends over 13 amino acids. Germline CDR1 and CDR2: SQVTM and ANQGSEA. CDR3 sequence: CSVRSPTSYEQYF. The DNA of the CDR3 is TGCAGTGTGAGGTCCCCGACCTCCTACGAGCAGTACTTC.

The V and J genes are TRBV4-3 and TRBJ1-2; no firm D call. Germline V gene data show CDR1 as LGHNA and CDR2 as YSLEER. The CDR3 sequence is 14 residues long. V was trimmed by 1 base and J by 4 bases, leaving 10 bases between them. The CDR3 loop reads CASSQAQAPYGYTF. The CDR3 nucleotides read TGCGCCAGCAGCCAAGCCCAGGCTCCCTATGGCTACACCTTC.

CDR3 loop: CASSFVNSHNSPLHF. In nucleotides, the CDR3 is TGTGCCAGCAGCTTTGTGAACTCTCATAATTCACCCCTCCACTTT. This sequence joins TRBV11-3 and TRBJ1-6; no clear D. CDR3 size: 15 residues. Germline V gives CDR1 SGHNT, CDR2 YENEEA. The ends were cut back, 3 bases at V and 5 bases at J, with 11 bases in the middle.

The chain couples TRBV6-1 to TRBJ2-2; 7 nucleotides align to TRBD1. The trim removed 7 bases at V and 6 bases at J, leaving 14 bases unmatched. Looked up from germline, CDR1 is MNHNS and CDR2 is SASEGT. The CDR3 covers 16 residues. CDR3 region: CASIPTGLLGAGELFF. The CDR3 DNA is TGTGCCAGCATTCCGACAGGGCTCCTAGGGGCCGGGGAGCTGTTTTTT.

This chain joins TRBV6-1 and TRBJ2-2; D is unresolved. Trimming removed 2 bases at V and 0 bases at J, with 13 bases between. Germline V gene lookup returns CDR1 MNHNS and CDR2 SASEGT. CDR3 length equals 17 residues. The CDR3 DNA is TGTGCCAGCAGTGAAAGACCAGGCGCGACGAACACCGGGGAGCTGTTTTTT. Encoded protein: CASSERPGATNTGELFF.

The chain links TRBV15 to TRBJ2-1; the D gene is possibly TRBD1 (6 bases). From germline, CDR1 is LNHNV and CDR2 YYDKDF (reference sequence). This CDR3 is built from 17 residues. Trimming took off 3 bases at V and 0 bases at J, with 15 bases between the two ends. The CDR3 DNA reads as TGTGCCACCAGCAGCCCAAGGGGCAGGGGCTCCTACAATGAGCAGTTCTTC. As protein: CATSSPRGRGSYNEQFF. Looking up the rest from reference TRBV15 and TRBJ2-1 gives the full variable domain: DAMVIQNPRYQVTQFGKPVTLSCSQTLNHNVMYWYQQKSSQAPKLLFHYYDKDFNNEADTPDNFQSRRPNTSFCFLDIRSPGLGDTAMYLCATSSPRGRGSYNEQFFGPGTRLTVL.

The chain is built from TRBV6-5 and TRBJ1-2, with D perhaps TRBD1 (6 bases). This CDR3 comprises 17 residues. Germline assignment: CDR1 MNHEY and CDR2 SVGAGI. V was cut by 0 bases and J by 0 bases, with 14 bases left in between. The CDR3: CASSYSSGARANYGYTF. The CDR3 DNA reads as TGTGCCAGCAGTTACTCGTCGGGGGCGCGAGCTAACTATGGCTACACCTTC.

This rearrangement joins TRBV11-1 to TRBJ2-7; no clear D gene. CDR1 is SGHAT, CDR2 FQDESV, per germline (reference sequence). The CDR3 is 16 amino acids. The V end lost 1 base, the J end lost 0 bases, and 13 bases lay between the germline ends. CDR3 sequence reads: CASSLDGDTSSYEQYF. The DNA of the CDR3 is TGTGCCAGCAGCTTAGACGGAGACACATCCTCCTACGAGCAGTACTTC.

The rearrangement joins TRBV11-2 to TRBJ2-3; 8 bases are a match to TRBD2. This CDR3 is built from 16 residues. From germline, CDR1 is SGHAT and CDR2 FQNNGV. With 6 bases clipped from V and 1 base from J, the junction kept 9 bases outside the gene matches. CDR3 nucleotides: TGTGCCAGCAGTCAAGCCACGGGACTAGGCACAGATACGCAGTATTTT. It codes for CASSQATGLGTDTQYF.

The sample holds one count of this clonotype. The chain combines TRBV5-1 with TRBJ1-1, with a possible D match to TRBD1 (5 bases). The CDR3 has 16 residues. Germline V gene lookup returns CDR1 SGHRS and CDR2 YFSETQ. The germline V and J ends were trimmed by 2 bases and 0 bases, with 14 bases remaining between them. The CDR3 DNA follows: TGCGCCAGCAGCTTTGGGACCTACAATCTGAACACTGAAGCTTTCTTT. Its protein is CASSFGTYNLNTEAFF.

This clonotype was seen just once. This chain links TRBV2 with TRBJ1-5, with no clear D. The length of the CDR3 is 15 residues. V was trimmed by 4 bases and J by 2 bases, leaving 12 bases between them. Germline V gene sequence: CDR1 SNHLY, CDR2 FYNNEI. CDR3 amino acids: CASSVAGIGNQPQHF. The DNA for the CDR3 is TGTGCCAGCAGTGTAGCAGGCATCGGCAATCAGCCCCAGCATTTT. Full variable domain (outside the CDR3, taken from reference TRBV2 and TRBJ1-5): EPEVTQTPSHQVTQMGQEVILRCVPISNHLYFYWYRQILGQKVEFLVSFYNNEISEKSEIFDDQFSVERPDGSNFTLKIRSTKLEDSAMYFCASSVAGIGNQPQHFGDGTRLSIL.

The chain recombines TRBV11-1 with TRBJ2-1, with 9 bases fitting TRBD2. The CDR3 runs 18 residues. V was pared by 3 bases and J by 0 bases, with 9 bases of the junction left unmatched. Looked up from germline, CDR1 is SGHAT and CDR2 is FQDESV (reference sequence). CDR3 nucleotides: TGTGCCAGCAGCTTGGTAGCGGGAGCATCACGCTCCTACAATGAGCAGTTCTTC. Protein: CASSLVAGASRSYNEQFF.

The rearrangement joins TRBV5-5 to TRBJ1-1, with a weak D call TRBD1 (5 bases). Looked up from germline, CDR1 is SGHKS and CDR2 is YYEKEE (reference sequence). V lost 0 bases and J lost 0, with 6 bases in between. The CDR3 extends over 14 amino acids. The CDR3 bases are TGTGCCAGCAGCTTGGGACAGATGAACACTGAAGCTTTCTTT. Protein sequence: CASSLGQMNTEAFF. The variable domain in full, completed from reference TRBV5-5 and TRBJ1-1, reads DAGVTQSPTHLIKTRGQQVTLRCSPISGHKSVSWYQQVLGQGPQFIFQYYEKEERGRGNFPDRFSARQFPNYSSELNVNALLLGDSALYLCASSLGQMNTEAFFGQGTRLTVV.

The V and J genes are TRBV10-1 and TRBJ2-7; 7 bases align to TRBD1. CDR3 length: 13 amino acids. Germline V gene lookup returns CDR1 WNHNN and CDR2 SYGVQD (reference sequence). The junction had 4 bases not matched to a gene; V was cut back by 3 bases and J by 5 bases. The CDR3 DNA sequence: TGCGCCAGCAGTGAAAACAGGGGTGACGAGCAGTACGTC. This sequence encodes CASSENRGDEQYV.

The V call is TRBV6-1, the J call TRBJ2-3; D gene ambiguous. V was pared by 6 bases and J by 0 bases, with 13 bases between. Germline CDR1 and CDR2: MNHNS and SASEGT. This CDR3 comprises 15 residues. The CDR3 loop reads CASSLVVSSTDTQYF. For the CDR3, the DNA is TGTGCCAGCAGCCTGGTGGTATCGAGCACAGATACGCAGTATTTT.